The clone carrying this T cell receptor (beta chain) came up a few times. Its antigen is undetermined. The entry originates in a study of a mutant IDH1 vaccine in newly diagnosed glioma. Study-wide context: Eight vaccinations were given in weeks 1, 3, 5, 7, 11, 15, 19 and 23.

This table comes from immunoSEQ multiplex PCR, and its TCRdb copy is limited to in-frame clones, with some not included. The data show some 42,000 clones, around 76% seen once. Trimming removed 6 bases at V and 4 bases at J, with 7 bases between. CDR1 is MNHNS, CDR2 SASEGT, per germline. The CDR3 spans 12 residues. Study-wide results and caveats: It was just under 95% of patients that developed vaccine-induced immune responses.

Time point reported: week 23, last vaccination. The content of each vaccine dose was 300 ug of mutant IDH1 20-mer peptide, and topical imiquimod accompanied it. This clonotype originated in a man aged 50-59 years with glioma. The sequences come from PBMCs, collected from a glioma patient whose treatment included an IDH1 peptide vaccine. This chain uses TRBV6-1 with TRBJ1-5; D gene unclear. CDR3 residues: CASSAWNQPQHF. The CDR3, as DNA: TGTGCCAGCAGCGCCTGGAATCAGCCCCAGCATTTT.